This entry is about one T cell receptor (beta chain). Its antigen remains unknown. This sample stems from a study of siplizumab effects on memory and regulatory T cells. The study, taken as a whole, reports: Treg-derived clones made up an average of roughly 70% of mappable alloreactive CD4+ clones with siplizumab and 25% to 30% in controls. No assignable naive or memory phenotype existed for roughly 80-97% of proliferating CD4+ or CD8+ clones. Alloreactive sequences whose origin lay in unstimulated CD4+ memory cells were significantly reduced by siplizumab. The alloresponse seemed to draw substantially on naive T cells, which appeared more diverse than memory cells.

Assay: immunoSEQ multiplex PCR; the TCRdb copy retains only in-frame clones and omits some. The repertoire consists of over 85,000 clones, with around 94% occurring once and the leading ten covering 0.3%. This sequence originates from a human donor in good health. Sequencing input: non-Treg CD4+ T cells sorted from blood.

As DNA, the CDR3 is TGTGCCAGCAGTTTACTCTACTCGGGTACGCAGTATTTT. Translation gives CASSLLYSGTQYF. The chain couples TRBV27 to TRBJ2-3; no clear D. Germline CDR1 MNHEY, CDR2 SMNVEV (reference sequence). The CDR3 covers 13 residues. V lost 2 bases and J 8 bases, leaving 11 bases between the germline ends.